This T cell receptor beta chain was captured in a study of CD39 and CD103 CD8 tumor-infiltrating T cells listed by TCRdb under 2018. A note on the overall study: An HPV-positive HNSCC, an HPV-negative HNSCC, an ovarian cancer and a melanoma patient were represented in the repertoire comparisons shown. Deep sequencing of TCRbeta CDR3 was used to compare the repertoires of CD8 TIL subsets, defined by CD103 and CD39, with those of peripheral memory CD8 T cells.

Here is what the overall study found, with its caveats: DP CD8 TILs appeared to be more oligoclonal than DN and SP CD8 TILs and blood memory CD8 T cells, with roughly 56-90% covered by the top 30 clonotypes. DP TIL clonotypes were rarely detected in blood or uninvolved lymph node, whereas DN TIL clonotypes were found to largely overlap with peripheral memory CD8 repertoires.

Genomic DNA was extracted with the DNeasy Blood and Tissue Kit from 10,000 to 100,000 sorted cells per subset. The immunoSEQ service sequenced and mapped the TCRbeta V-J or V-D-J regions, with coverage above 8.5x for each sample. The published analysis was carried out like this. Only productive rearrangements exported from the immunoSEQ Analyzer platform were analyzed, with clonality assessed on the 500 most abundant clones. The Morisita-Horn similarity index and the Jaccard index were used to quantify repertoire overlap between populations. In six cancer patients, Morisita-Horn similarity was measured between the TCR repertoires of CD8 T-cell subsets. TCRdb re-hosts the immuneACCESS table, in-frame sequences only. Its copies lack some clones; in the studies checked, an unresolved V gene accounts for under half of them, and the cause for the rest is not known. Clonal size and the V and J genes are those of that table, whereas D and trimming came from the DNA. This sample comprises around 8,100 clones, roughly three fifths of them detected only once. Around three fifths of the sample belongs to the ten largest clones.

Turning to this clone: There is no known antigen for this receptor. Per-base qualities were not stored, and no clone one base away is much larger.

The CDR3, from cysteine to phenylalanine, totals 13 residues. Just CDR3 DNA is preserved here, 39 bases in frame from base 1. CDR1 and CDR2 were assigned from the germline V gene as SGHDT and YYEEEE. At the time of sample collection the patients were not on therapy, although prior treatments varied from chemotherapy, radiotherapy, surgery and immunotherapy to no treatment. After thawing, cells were enriched for T lymphocytes using a negative-selection kit, with EpCAM beads added for tumor-infiltrating lymphocytes. Memory CD8 T cells were sorted as CD8+CD4-CD45RA- cells irrespective of CCR7 expression. Peripheral blood mononuclear cells were isolated by Ficoll-Paque PLUS gradient and cryopreserved before analysis. Populations were sorted to approximately 99% purity on a FACSAria II, and cell pellets were frozen for TCR sequencing without culture.

The sample was CD8+ T cells sorted from blood. The cell subset or site label corresponds to: total memory CD8 T cells (CD45RA-CCR7+/-) from blood or uninvolved lymph node. This chain is built from TRBV5-6 and TRBJ2-5; TRBD1 fits 7 bases in the junction. The end of the DNA is better explained by TRBJ2-7, so the J call may be wrong. The origin of this receptor is a human donor with head and neck squamous cell carcinoma. CDR3 sequence: CASSFGTVYEQYF. The nucleotide sequence reads TGTGCCAGCAGCTTCGGGACAGTCTACGAGCAGTACTTC.